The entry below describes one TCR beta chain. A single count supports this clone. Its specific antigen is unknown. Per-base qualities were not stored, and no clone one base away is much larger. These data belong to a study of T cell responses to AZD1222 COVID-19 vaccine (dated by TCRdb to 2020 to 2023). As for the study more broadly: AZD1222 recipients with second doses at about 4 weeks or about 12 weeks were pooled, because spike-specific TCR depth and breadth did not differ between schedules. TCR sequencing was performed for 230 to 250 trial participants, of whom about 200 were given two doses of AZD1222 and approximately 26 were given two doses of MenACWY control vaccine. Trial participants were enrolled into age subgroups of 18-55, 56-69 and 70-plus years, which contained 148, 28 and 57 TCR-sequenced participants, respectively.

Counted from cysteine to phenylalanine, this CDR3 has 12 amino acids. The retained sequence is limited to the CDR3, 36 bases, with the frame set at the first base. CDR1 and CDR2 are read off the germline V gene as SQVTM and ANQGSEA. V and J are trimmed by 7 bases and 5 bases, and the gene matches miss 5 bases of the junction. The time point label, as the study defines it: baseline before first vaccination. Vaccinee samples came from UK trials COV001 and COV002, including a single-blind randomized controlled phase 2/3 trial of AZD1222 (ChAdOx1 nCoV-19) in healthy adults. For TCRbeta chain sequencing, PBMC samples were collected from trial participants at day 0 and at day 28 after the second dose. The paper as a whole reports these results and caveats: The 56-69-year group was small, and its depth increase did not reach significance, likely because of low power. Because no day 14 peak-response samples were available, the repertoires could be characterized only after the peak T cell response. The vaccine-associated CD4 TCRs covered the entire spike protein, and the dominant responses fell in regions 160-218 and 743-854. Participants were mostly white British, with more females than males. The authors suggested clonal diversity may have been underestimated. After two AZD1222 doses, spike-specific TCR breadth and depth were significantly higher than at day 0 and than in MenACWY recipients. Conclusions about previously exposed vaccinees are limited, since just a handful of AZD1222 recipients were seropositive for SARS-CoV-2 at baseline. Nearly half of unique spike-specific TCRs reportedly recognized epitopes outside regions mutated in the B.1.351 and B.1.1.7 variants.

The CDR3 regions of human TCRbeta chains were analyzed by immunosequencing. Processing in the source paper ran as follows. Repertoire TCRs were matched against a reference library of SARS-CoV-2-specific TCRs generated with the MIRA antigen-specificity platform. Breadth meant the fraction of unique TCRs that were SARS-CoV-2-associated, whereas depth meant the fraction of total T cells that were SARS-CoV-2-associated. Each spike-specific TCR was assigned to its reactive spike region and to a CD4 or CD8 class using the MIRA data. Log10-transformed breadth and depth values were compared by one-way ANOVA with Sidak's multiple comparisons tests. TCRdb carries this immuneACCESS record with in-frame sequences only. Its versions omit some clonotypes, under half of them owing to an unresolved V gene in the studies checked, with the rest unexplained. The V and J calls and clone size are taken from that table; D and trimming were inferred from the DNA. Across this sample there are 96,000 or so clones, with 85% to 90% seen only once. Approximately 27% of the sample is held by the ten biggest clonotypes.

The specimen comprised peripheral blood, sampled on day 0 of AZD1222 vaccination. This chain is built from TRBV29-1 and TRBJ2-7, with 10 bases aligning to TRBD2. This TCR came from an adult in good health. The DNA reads TGCAGCGCCCCCGGACTAGCGGACGAGCAGTACTTC. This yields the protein CSAPGLADEQYF.